What follows are 25 T cell receptor beta chains derived from one specimen sequenced in a study of identical twins. TCRdb re-derived calls from the 5' RACE reads in MiXCR, one entry per CDR3 protein. Of over 600,000 distinct CDR3 sequences in the sample, 21% were seen once. These data were also filed under a second study, of T cells expressing NK-cell markers.

The specimen was PBMCs. The receptors derive from a woman in her late teens or twenties in good health.

This chain uses TRBV24-1 with TRBJ2-2, with D possibly being TRBD1 (5 bases). The CDR3 is made up of 16 amino acids. The V end was cut by 1 base, the J end by 0 bases, with 8 bases between. Germline lookup yields CDR1 KGHDR and CDR2 SFDVKD. The DNA for the CDR3 is TGTGCCACCAGTGATTTAGGGGCAGCGAACACCGGGGAGCTGTTTTTT. Protein sequence: CATSDLGAANTGELFF.

The chain's CDR3 is CASSLTGEGNTQYF. The CDR3 DNA reads TGTGCCAGCAGCCTGACAGGGGAGGGGAATACGCAGTATTTT. The rearrangement links TRBV12-3 or TRBV12-4 to TRBJ2-3; perhaps TRBD1 as D (8 bases). V was clipped by 6 bases and J by 7 bases, with 17 bases between them. The CDR3 is 14 amino acids.

V usage is TRBV10-3 and J usage is TRBJ2-5, with no clear D. The CDR3 consists of 12 residues. Trimming pared 1 base from V and 5 bases from J, leaving 5 bases between. The V gene's germline CDR1 is ENHRY and CDR2 SYGVKD. The CDR3 here is CAISELGETQYF. As DNA, the CDR3 is TGTGCCATCAGTGAGTTGGGGGAGACCCAGTACTTC.

The rearrangement joins TRBV9 to TRBJ2-1, with 11 bases matching TRBD1. V lost 2 bases and J lost 3; bases outside the gene matches: 10. The CDR3 loop spans 18 amino acids. Germline lookup yields CDR1 SGDLS and CDR2 YYNGEE. CDR3 bases: TGTGCCAGCAGCGTTCGGGACAGGGGGATCCCCTTCTACAATGAGCAGTTCTTC. It yields the protein CASSVRDRGIPFYNEQFF.

This clonotype was picked up a small number of times. The gene calls are TRBV20-1 and TRBJ2-7, with D unresolved. Trimming took off 5 bases at V and 0 bases at J, with 17 bases between the two ends. The CDR3 runs 15 residues. The germline V gene encodes CDR1 DFQATT and CDR2 SNEGSKA (reference sequence). The CDR3 loop reads CSASDPGLPSYEQYF. Written as DNA, the CDR3 is TGCAGTGCTTCCGACCCGGGCCTCCCCTCCTACGAGCAGTACTTC.

This clonotype has just a few counts. The rearrangement joins TRBV30 to TRBJ2-1; 8 bases are a match to TRBD1. The trim removed 4 bases at V and 6 bases at J, leaving 8 bases unmatched. CDR1 is GTSNPN and CDR2 is SVGIG in the germline V gene (reference sequence). The CDR3 has 14 amino acids. This chain's CDR3 is CAWTDRAEINEQFF. The CDR3 DNA follows: TGTGCCTGGACGGACAGGGCGGAGATCAATGAGCAGTTCTTC.

This clonotype has just a few counts. V usage is TRBV20-1 and J usage is TRBJ2-3; D is perhaps TRBD1 (6 bases). Per germline, CDR1 DFQATT and CDR2 SNEGSKA (reference sequence). With 7 bases removed from V and 6 bases from J, the gap between germline ends came to 14 bases. The CDR3 length is 12 residues. CDR3 coding DNA: TGCAGTGTTCCCATAACAGGGGATACGCAGTATTTT. Translating gives CSVPITGDTQYF.

CDR3: CASSSFTEREGKETQYF. The CDR3 DNA follows: TGTGCCAGCAGCTCCTTTACTGAGCGGGAGGGAAAAGAGACCCAGTACTTC. V gene TRBV7-9 combines with J gene TRBJ2-5; 10 bases match TRBD2. J was trimmed by 3 bases and V by 4 bases; bases with no gene match: 11. CDR1 and CDR2 (germline): SEHNR, FQNEAQ (reference sequence). The CDR3 is 17 residues long.

This clonotype was found a few times. The chain carries TRBV20-1 and TRBJ1-2; tentatively, D is TRBD1 (5 bases). Looked up from germline, CDR1 is DFQATT and CDR2 is SNEGSKA (reference sequence). The CDR3 is 13 residues long. V was clipped by 6 bases and J by 8 bases, with 19 bases between them. The CDR3: CSAGPRLRDGYTF. The CDR3 DNA is TGCAGTGCCGGCCCGAGATTAAGGGACGGCTACACCTTC.

The CDR3 is CATLAGGNTGELFF. Here the CDR3 DNA reads TGTGCCACTTTAGCGGGGGGGAACACCGGGGAGCTGTTTTTT. The chain is built from TRBV6-1 and TRBJ2-2, with 10 bases matching TRBD2. The CDR3 has 14 residues. CDR1 and CDR2 (germline): MNHNS, SASEGT. With V trimmed by 10 bases and J by 1 base, 3 bases remained unmatched.

This chain links TRBV3-1 with TRBJ2-3; tentative D call: TRBD1 (6 bases). The CDR3 sequence is 15 residues long. Germline V gene data show CDR1 as LGHDT and CDR2 as YNNKEL (reference sequence). V was clipped by 2 bases and J by 2 bases, with 11 bases between them. The CDR3 loop is CASSQSQGTTDTQYF. The DNA for the CDR3 is TGTGCCAGCAGCCAAAGTCAGGGGACCACAGATACGCAGTATTTT.

The V call is TRBV19, the J call TRBJ2-6; D may correspond to TRBD1 or TRBD2 (5 bases each). CDR1 and CDR2 (germline): LNHDA, SQIVND (reference sequence). V shed 4 bases and J shed 0 bases, with 10 bases lying between them. CDR3 length equals 16 residues. Here the CDR3 DNA reads TGTGCCAGTAGTACTGGGACGGACTCTGGGGCCAACGTCCTGACTTTC. It specifies CASSTGTDSGANVLTF.

The V and J genes are TRBV29-1 and TRBJ2-7; D is unresolved. V was shortened by 4 bases and J by 2 bases, with 9 bases between the two germline ends. This CDR3 is 12 amino acids long. Germline loops: CDR1 SQVTM, CDR2 ANQGSEA. The CDR3 nucleotides read TGCAGCGTTGGCGCAGAGCCCTACGAGCAGTACTTC. This codes for CSVGAEPYEQYF.

This chain joins TRBV7-2 and TRBJ2-1, with 10 bases that match TRBD2. The CDR3 has 16 residues. Germline V CDR1 and CDR2: SGHTA, FQGNSA. V dropped 4 bases and J dropped 7; count of bases not matched to a gene: 10. CDR3 nucleotides: TGTGCCAGCAGCTCCAGAGCGGGGGGGCAAAGGAATGAGCAGTTCTTC. It yields the protein CASSSRAGGQRNEQFF. Full variable domain (remainder filled in from reference TRBV7-2 and TRBJ2-1): GAGVSQSPSNKVTEKGKDVELRCDPISGHTALYWYRQSLGQGLEFLIYFQGNSAPDKSGLPSDRFSAERTGGSVSTLTIQRTQQEDSAVYLCASSSRAGGQRNEQFFGPGTRLTVL.

This clonotype was observed a handful of times. The rearrangement links TRBV27 to TRBJ1-2; D is undetermined. CDR3 length: 12 amino acids. V lost 4 bases and J lost 8, with 11 bases in between. Germline CDR1 and CDR2: MNHEY and SMNVEV (reference sequence). The DNA of the CDR3 is TGTGCCAGCAGTTCCCCGGGAGGAGGCTACACCTTC. Its protein is CASSSPGGGYTF.

The J gene is TRBJ2-7, the V gene TRBV12-3 or TRBV12-4, with 9 bases aligning to TRBD1. The CDR3 has 15 residues. V dropped 5 bases and J dropped 5; count of bases not matched to a gene: 10. CDR3 nucleotides: TGTGCCAGCAGTCGCTCGGGACAGGGAAGCAACGAGCAGTACTTC. This gives the protein CASSRSGQGSNEQYF.

This clonotype was observed once. The rearrangement uses TRBV29-1 and TRBJ2-5, with D tentatively TRBD2 (6 bases). V was cut by 2 bases and J by 5 bases, with 9 bases left in between. Germline V gene lookup returns CDR1 SQVTM and CDR2 ANQGSEA. The CDR3 sequence is 12 residues long. The CDR3 region is CSVELARETQYF. The CDR3 DNA follows: TGCAGCGTTGAACTAGCGCGGGAGACCCAGTACTTC.

The chain employs TRBV29-1 and TRBJ2-3; D gene ambiguous. Trimming cost V 3 bases and J 4 bases, with 14 bases left between them. The CDR3 covers 14 residues. Germline values: CDR1 SQVTM, CDR2 ANQGSEA. The CDR3 loop reads CSVESIGNPDTQYF. The CDR3 DNA follows: TGCAGCGTTGAGTCGATAGGAAATCCAGATACGCAGTATTTT.

This chain joins TRBV12-3 or TRBV12-4 and TRBJ1-6; TRBD1 is a possible D gene (6 bases). This CDR3 spans 16 amino acids. Trimming took off 1 base at V and 6 bases at J, with 13 bases between the two ends. DNA for the CDR3: TGTGCCAGCAGTTTAGGTGGGAAGGGGGTTAATTCACCCCTCCACTTT. Protein product: CASSLGGKGVNSPLHF.

In this sample, this clonotype turned up a few times. The V call is TRBV5-1, the J call TRBJ1-2; 7 bases are a match to TRBD1. V gave up 3 bases and J gave up 5 bases; unmatched junction bases: 4. The length of the CDR3 is 13 residues. Germline CDR1 reads SGHRS; CDR2 reads YFSETQ. The CDR3 protein is CASSSGQHYGYTF. The CDR3 nucleotides read TGCGCCAGCAGCTCGGGACAGCATTATGGCTACACCTTC.

This chain connects TRBV5-1 to TRBJ2-1; 9 bases are shared with TRBD1. Germline CDR1 SGHRS, CDR2 YFSETQ. CDR3 size: 15 residues. J was trimmed by 3 bases and V by 2 bases; bases with no gene match: 3. CDR3 in amino acids: CASSLQGAYYNEQFF. The CDR3 DNA reads TGCGCCAGCAGCTTACAGGGGGCCTACTACAATGAGCAGTTCTTC.

The chain combines TRBV5-1 with TRBJ2-1; 7 bases fit TRBD2. The junction had 9 bases not matched to a gene; V was cut back by 0 bases and J by 9 bases. This CDR3 spans 15 amino acids. Germline CDR1 and CDR2: SGHRS and YFSETQ. CDR3 nucleotide sequence: TGCGCCAGCAGCTTGGTCTTGGCGGGGGTCAGTGAGCAGTTCTTC. Protein: CASSLVLAGVSEQFF.

This clonotype was found a few times. V usage is TRBV11-2 and J usage is TRBJ2-7; D is perhaps TRBD2 (6 bases). The CDR3 consists of 17 residues. V was pared by 3 bases and J by 0 bases, with 18 bases between. Germline assignment: CDR1 SGHAT and CDR2 FQNNGV. CDR3 loop: CASSFRRVLGGSYEQYF. The CDR3 DNA is TGTGCCAGCAGCTTCCGAAGGGTACTGGGGGGCTCCTACGAGCAGTACTTC.

This clonotype was seen only a few times. This rearrangement joins TRBV7-2 to TRBJ1-2; no clear D. Germline lookup yields CDR1 SGHTA and CDR2 FQGNSA. V lost 5 bases and J lost 2, with 12 bases in between. The CDR3 sequence is 14 residues long. This CDR3 reads CASSRTTDNYGYTF. The CDR3 bases are TGTGCCAGCAGCCGTACGACGGACAACTATGGCTACACCTTC.

This chain joins TRBV6-2 or TRBV6-3 and TRBJ2-7, with D hard to call. V shed 2 bases and J shed 7 bases, with 6 bases lying between them. Germline loops: CDR1 MNHEY, CDR2 SVGEGT. The CDR3 contains 11 residues. The CDR3 here is CASSYDREQYF. Written as DNA, the CDR3 is TGTGCCAGCAGTTACGACCGGGAGCAGTACTTC.